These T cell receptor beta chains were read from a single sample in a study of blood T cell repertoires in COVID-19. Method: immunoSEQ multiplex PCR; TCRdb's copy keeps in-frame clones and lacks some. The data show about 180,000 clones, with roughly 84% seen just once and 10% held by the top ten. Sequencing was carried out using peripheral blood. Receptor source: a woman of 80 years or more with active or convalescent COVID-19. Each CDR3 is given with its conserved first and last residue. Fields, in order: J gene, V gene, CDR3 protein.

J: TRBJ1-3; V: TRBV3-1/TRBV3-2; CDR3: CASSYSGNTIYF
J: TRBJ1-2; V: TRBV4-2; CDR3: CASSSARGSLRGYTF
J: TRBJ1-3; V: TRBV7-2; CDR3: CASSLNPGNSGNTIYF
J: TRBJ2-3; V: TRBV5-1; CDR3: CASTSSYSGDTQYF
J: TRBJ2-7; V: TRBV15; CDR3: CATSRDQLLAGVEQYF
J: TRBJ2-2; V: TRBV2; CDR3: CASKGQFSNTGELFF
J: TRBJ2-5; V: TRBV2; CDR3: CASRVGQGGETQYF
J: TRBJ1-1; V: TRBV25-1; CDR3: CASSPRGRDTEAFF
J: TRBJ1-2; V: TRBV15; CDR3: CATSRDPQGRGYTF
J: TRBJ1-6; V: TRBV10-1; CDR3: CASSIGVNSPLHF
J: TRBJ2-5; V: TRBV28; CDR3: CASSGRAGVSETQYF
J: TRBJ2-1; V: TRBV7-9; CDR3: CASSFGPSGRTLYNEQFF
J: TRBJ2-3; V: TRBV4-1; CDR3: CASSQAGTSGGISTDTQYF
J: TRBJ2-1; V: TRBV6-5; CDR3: CASSRVTSGRNEQFF
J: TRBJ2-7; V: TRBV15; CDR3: CATSRGPTGGYSYEQYF
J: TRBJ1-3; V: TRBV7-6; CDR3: CASSLIRPDRAGNTIYF
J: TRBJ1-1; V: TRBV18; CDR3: CASSPPTAMNTEAFF
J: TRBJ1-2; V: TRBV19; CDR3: CASSAPPLGGTYGYTF
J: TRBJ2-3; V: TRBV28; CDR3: CASSGMGVGGRAGTDTQYF
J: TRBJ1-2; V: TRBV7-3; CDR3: CASSLRGGYGYTF
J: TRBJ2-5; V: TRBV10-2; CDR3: CASKRGRGETQYF
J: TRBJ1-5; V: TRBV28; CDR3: CASSNNNQPQHF
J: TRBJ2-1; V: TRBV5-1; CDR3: CASNPAGEDNEQFF
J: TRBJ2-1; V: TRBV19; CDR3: CASSTPSTGPKPYNEQFF
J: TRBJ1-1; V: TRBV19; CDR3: CASSIRGTEAFF
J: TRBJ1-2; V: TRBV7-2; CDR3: CASSLVVGQGGYTF
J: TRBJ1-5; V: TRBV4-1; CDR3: CASSQDTRGARLGNQPQHF
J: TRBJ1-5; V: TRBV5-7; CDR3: CASSLNGPYQPQHF
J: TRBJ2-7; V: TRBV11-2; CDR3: CASSSNGLAETYEQYF
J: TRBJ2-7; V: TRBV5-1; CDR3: CASSFGDRSGLEQYF